This T cell receptor beta chain stems from a study of CD8 T cells in ankylosing spondylitis. Overall study findings and caveats: Among TCR beta sequences, a motif of 7 to 9 highly homologous variants appeared characteristic of ankylosing spondylitis blood.

The CDR3 extends over 13 amino acids. CDR1 is LGHDT and CDR2 is YNNKEL in the germline V gene (reference sequence). V was pared by 2 bases and J by 7 bases, with 4 bases of the junction left unmatched. There are a few counts of this clonotype. Its antigen is undetermined. TCRdb re-derived calls from the 5' RACE reads in MiXCR, one entry per CDR3 protein. Among about 540,000 distinct CDR3 sequences listed, about an eighth were seen once. The chain links TRBV3-1 to TRBJ2-5; TRBD2 matches at 7 bases. The sequenced sample consisted of blood, either unsorted or a sorted T cell fraction (not recorded which). This TCR was recovered from a male donor with ankylosing spondylitis. CDR3 sequence: CASSQRLAVTQYF. Written as DNA, the CDR3 is TGTGCCAGCAGCCAAAGACTAGCTGTGACCCAGTACTTC.